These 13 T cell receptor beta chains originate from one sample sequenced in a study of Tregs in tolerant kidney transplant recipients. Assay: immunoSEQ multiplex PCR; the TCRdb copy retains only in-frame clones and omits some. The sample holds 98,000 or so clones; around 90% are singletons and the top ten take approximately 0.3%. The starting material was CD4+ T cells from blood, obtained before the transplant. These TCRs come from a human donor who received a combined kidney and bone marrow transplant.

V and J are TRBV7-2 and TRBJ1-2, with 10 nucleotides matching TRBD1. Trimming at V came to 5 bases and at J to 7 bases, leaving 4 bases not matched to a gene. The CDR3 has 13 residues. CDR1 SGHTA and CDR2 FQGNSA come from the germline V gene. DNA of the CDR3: TGTGCCAGCAGCACCCGGGACAGGGGTGGCTACACCTTC. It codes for CASSTRDRGGYTF.

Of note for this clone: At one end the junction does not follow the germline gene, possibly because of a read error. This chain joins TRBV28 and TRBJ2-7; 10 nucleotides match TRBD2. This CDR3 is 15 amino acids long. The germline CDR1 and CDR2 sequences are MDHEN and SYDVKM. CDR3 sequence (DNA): TGTGCCAGCAGTTTTGGACTAGCGGACCCTTACGCGCAGTACTTC. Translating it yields CASSFGLADPYAQYF.

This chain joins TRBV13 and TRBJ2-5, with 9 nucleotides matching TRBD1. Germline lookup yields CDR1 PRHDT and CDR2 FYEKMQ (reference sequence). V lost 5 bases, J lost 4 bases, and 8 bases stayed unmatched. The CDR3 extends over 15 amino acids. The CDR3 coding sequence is TGTGCCAGCAGCACGGGACAGGGCAAGCGAGAGACCCAGTACTTC. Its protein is CASSTGQGKRETQYF.

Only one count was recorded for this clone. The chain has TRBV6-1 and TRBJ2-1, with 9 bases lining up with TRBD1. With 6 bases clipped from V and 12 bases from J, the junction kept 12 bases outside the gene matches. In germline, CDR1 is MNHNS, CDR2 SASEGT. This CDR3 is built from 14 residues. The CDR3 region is CASRRDRETGGQFF. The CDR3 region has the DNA TGTGCCAGCAGACGGGACAGGGAAACGGGGGGGCAGTTCTTC.

The CDR3 reads CASSWGLAVRYDEQFF. In DNA form, the CDR3 reads TGTGCCAGCAGTTGGGGGCTAGCGGTCCGTTATGATGAGCAGTTCTTC. The chain combines TRBV28 with TRBJ2-1; D possibly corresponds to TRBD2 (7 bases). Trimming left V 4 bases short and J 8 bases short, with 21 bases between. Germline lookup yields CDR1 MDHEN and CDR2 SYDVKM. The CDR3 contains 16 residues.

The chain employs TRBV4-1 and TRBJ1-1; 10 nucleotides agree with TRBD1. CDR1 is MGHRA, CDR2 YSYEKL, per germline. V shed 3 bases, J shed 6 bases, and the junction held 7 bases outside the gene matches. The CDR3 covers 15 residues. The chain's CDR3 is CASSQDTGQGAEAFF. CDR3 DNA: TGCGCCAGCAGCCAGGACACAGGACAGGGGGCTGAAGCTTTCTTT.

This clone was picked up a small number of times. DNA of the CDR3: TGTGCCAGCAGTTTTGACTTCTACGAGCAGTACTTC. Protein product: CASSFDFYEQYF. This chain connects TRBV28 to TRBJ2-7; D gene ambiguous. V was cut by 3 bases and J by 3 bases, with 6 bases left in between. The germline CDR1 and CDR2 sequences are MDHEN and SYDVKM. The CDR3 sequence is 12 residues long.

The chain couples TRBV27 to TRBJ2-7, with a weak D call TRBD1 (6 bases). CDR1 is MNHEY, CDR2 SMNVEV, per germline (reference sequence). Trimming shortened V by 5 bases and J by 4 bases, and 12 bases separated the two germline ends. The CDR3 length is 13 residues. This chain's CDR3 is CASSTGQYYEQYF. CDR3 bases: TGTGCCAGCAGTACCGGACAGTATTACGAGCAGTACTTC.

The CDR3 reads CASSPTGRDSRRQPQHF. DNA for the CDR3: TGTGCCAGCAGCCCAACTGGAAGGGACAGTAGAAGGCAGCCCCAGCATTTT. The gene calls are TRBV13 and TRBJ1-5, with 7 bases lining up with TRBD1. Germline CDR1 is PRHDT and CDR2 is FYEKMQ (reference sequence). CDR3 length equals 17 residues. The V and J ends lost 5 bases and 7 bases, in that order; junction bases with no gene match: 17.

CDR3 loop: CASSPSGQGGTEAFF. DNA of the CDR3: TGCGCCAGCAGCCCATCGGGACAGGGTGGCACTGAAGCTTTCTTT. The chain joins TRBV5-1 to TRBJ1-1; 9 bases map to TRBD1. In germline, CDR1 is SGHRS, CDR2 YFSETQ. The CDR3 is 15 residues long. With V trimmed by 4 bases and J by 4 bases, 8 bases remained unmatched.

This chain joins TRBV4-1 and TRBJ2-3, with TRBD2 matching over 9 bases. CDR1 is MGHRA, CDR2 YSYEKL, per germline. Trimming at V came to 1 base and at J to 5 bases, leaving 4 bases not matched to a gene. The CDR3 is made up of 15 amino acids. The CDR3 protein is CASSQVAGVGDTQYF. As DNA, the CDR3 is TGCGCCAGCAGCCAAGTAGCGGGGGTAGGAGATACGCAGTATTTT.

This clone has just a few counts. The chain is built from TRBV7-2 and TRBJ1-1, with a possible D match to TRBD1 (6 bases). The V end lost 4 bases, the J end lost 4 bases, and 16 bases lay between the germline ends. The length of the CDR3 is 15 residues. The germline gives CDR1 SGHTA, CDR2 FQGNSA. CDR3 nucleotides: TGTGCCAGCAGCTCGGCCGACAGGCGCCCCACTGAAGCTTTCTTT. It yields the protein CASSSADRRPTEAFF.

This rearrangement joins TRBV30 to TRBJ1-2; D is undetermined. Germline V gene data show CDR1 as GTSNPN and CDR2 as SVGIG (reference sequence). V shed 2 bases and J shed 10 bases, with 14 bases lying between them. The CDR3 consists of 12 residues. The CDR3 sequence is CAWSLVGGSYTF. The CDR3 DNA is TGTGCCTGGAGTTTGGTAGGAGGGTCCTACACCTTC. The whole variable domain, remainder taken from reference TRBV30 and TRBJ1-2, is SQTIHQWPATLVQPVGSPLSLECTVEGTSNPNLYWYRQAAGRGLQLLFYSVGIGQISSEVPQNLSASRPQDRQFILSSKKLLLSDSGFYLCAWSLVGGSYTFGSGTRLTVV.